This T cell receptor (beta chain) originates from a study of cytomegalovirus exposure and HLA in healthy donors (TCRdb year 2017). About the study as a whole: An earlier analysis of fewer than 750 of the donors reported 276 Gb of sequence data and around 100 million unique TCR beta sequences obtained from about 179 million T cells. Rather than using new phenotypic data, the later analysis identified candidate immune exposures from TCR beta sequences and from how often those sequences occurred across donors. In an earlier analysis of a few hundred of the donors, high-throughput TCR beta sequencing was used to judge whether each TCR beta V gene segment behaved as functional or pseudogenic. A later analysis re-analyzed previously published TCR beta repertoires from roughly 630 donors and added high-resolution HLA genotyping to study TCR occurrence patterns. Typing coverage differed by locus: A, B, C, DRB1 and DQB1 were typed in about 629-640 donors, DQA1 in approximately 520, DPA1 in around 610, and DPB1 in roughly 450. The study profiled the T cell repertoires of 500 to 800 subjects by immunosequencing and related them to cytomegalovirus serostatus. An early release that covered about 640 HLA-typed donors contained around 300 gigabases of sequencing data and 75 million to 100 million unique TCR sequences. In addition to the first cohort of 500 to 850 subjects, a separate validation cohort of approximately 130 different subjects was used. On average, around 240,000 unique TCR beta nucleotide sequences were sequenced per donor among 398 genotyped donors of the cohort, with 15% to 20% of those sequences being non-productive. The aim of the study was to test whether cataloging public T cell receptors could identify signatures of past pathogen exposure. Every repertoire in the discovery cohort had been generated on one and the same sequencing platform. A later genetic analysis took genome-wide SNP genotypes for about 55% of the 666 donors and used that subset as a discovery cohort. Donor age, sex, ethnicity and CMV serostatus were collected together with the repertoire data. HLA typing covered class I and class II loci at four-digit resolution. To predict cytomegalovirus infection status, the study combined high-throughput TCR immunosequencing, statistical association of individual TCRs with disease status, and machine learning. Roughly five DR-DQ haplotypes were handled as single units for association and clustering, since linkage in the cohort was strong. Of the 398 genotyped donors, approximately 80% were placed in the genetic ancestry cluster associated with self-reported Caucasian donors. Paper-wide results and their limitations: CMV serostatus was the only immune exposure information available for the cohort. Some IMGT-functional V segments, including TRBV6-2 and TRBV6-3, could not be told apart with the 87-base-pair reads, so those segments were excluded. The classifier was reported to diagnose cytomegalovirus status with high specificity and sensitivity in both the original cohort and the validation cohort. The study listed 164 TCR beta chains as associated with cytomegalovirus. Because counts were too low, 15 to 20 rarely observed V segments, including chromosome 9 orphons, were excluded from the earlier analysis of under 650 of the donors. Assigning TCR associations to individual alleles was difficult when HLA alleles, especially DR and DQ, strongly co-occurred. In vitro tests confirmed that a few of the cytomegalovirus-associated TCR beta chains recognize cytomegalovirus antigens. Compared with the 666-donor mean, donors in an Asian-associated ancestry cluster had fewer N-insertions in productive TCRs, according to a later genetic analysis. Linkage disequilibrium might explain the correlated functional status among segregating V segments, but an unknown experimental factor could not be ruled out. Because HLA typing was unavailable for some donors at each locus, only the typed subset was used in association tests. In a later analysis, HLA-associated TCR beta chains were found to be more clonally expanded and to have lower generation probabilities than equally common non-associated chains. Broadly in line with IMGT annotations, most TCR beta V segments showed up in productive rearrangements about 87% or about 30% of the time in an earlier analysis of 450 to 600 of the donors. In a later analysis, several top co-occurrence clusters were reported to appear linked to parvovirus B19, influenza, CMV and Epstein-Barr virus. A further reported finding was that TCR beta sequences accurately predicted the HLA-A and HLA-B alleles for most subjects in the first cohort. In a later analysis, the rate of TCR association differed among HLA loci, with DRB1 alleles having the most associated TCRs and HLA-C alleles having the fewest. A later analysis found that most CMV-associated TCR beta chains appeared HLA-restricted, with HLA associations seemingly driven largely by CMV exposure. A group of highly shared sequence variants was considered likely to be a technical artifact of the sequencing pipeline. The authors suggested that the approach could potentially be extended to other disease states and immunological phenotypes. Most TCR sequences were observed very rarely across donors, whereas some public TCRs were present in many individuals. This cohort had only TCR beta chains sequenced, and the lack of alpha or paired-chain data limited which features could be detected. A later genetic analysis associated a missense DCLRE1C variant with V-gene and J-gene trimming of TCR beta chains, and an independent cohort replicated the association. The presence/absence analyses assumed that sequencing depth was roughly uniform across donors, and that assumption may not be true. In a later analysis, 15,000 to 20,000 TCR beta sequences were associated with specific HLA alleles at a false discovery rate of 0.05.

As to this clone: Its antigen remains unidentified.

The CDR3, from cysteine to phenylalanine, totals 13 residues. Of the read, only the CDR3 DNA is kept; its 39 bases are in frame from base 1. V has 5 bases trimmed and J has 7 bases trimmed; junction bases matching no gene number 3. The germline V gene gives CDR1 as SGHVS and CDR2 as FNYEAQ. The cohort consisted of 650 to 850 healthy bone marrow donors. At the time of sampling, all cohort members were nominally healthy, though unrecorded immune exposures were likely present. The donor was CMV seropositive and belonged to the group of some 290 seropositive cohort members. A peripheral blood sample was collected from each donor, and TCR beta sequencing was performed on peripheral blood mononuclear cells. The Qiagen DNeasy Blood Extraction Kit was used to extract genomic DNA from the blood cell samples. The library relied on the immunoSEQ multiplex PCR assay. For the multiplex PCR, a mixture combining 60 forward primers for TCR Vbeta segments and 13 reverse primers for TCR Jbeta segments was used. A multiplex PCR assay on genomic DNA amplified the CDR3 region of rearranged TCR beta genes. Amplified TCR beta libraries were sequenced as 87-base-pair reads on the Illumina HiSeq System. The study's processing was this. In a later analysis, tens of millions of unique TCR beta chains were counted across the approximately 620 repertoires, and roughly 11 million of these chains were shared by at least two donors. Raw reads were error-corrected and collapsed into unique sequences by a nearest-neighbor algorithm in which closely related sequences were merged to remove PCR and sequencing errors. Alignment of CDR3 sequences to IMGT reference sequences was used to assign V, D and J gene segments. For a sequence to be retained, a match of at least six nucleotides was required to both a V gene segment and a J gene segment. Rearrangements were classified as productive when the CDR3 lacked stop codons and remained in frame with V and J, and all other rearrangements were classified as non-productive. Following IMGT convention, CDR3 was defined as the stretch from the second conserved V-encoded cysteine up to the conserved J-encoded phenylalanine. Sequences without an unambiguous match to a single V gene segment were excluded from the earlier analysis of approximately 600 of the donors. In an earlier analysis of several hundred of the donors, V segments were called functional above 56.7% productive rearrangements and were called segregating when the between-donor standard deviation exceeded 5%. A statistical classification framework was built to diagnose cytomegalovirus status from the catalog of TCR beta chain sequences. A later analysis assigned V and J genes by comparing TCR nucleotide sequences with IMGT/GENE-DB human TR gene sequences. Using the TCRdist pipeline, a later analysis assigned CDR3 sequences along with most-parsimonious VDJ recombination scenarios. In a later analysis, each TCR beta chain was defined by its CDR3 amino acid sequence together with its V-gene family, and reads lacking a unique V-gene family were excluded. As a way to deal with suspected cross-contamination and a sequencing artifact, a later analysis dropped nearly 600 nucleotide sequences that were highly shared and had low generation probability. A later analysis calculated a clonal expansion index for each public chain from normalized within-repertoire ranks of inferred template counts. In a later analysis, generation probabilities were computed with a VDJ recombination model fitted to out-of-frame rearrangements, and the resulting probabilities were checked against IGoR. A later analysis scored TCR-TCR, TCR-HLA and TCR-CMV co-occurrence with hypergeometric tests, applying a repertoire-size bias correction to TCR pairs. To estimate false discovery rates, a later analysis permuted the HLA or CMV assignments 20 times. In a later analysis, co-occurring TCRs were grouped using DBSCAN, with TCRdist sequence similarity added in when clustering inside HLA-allele-positive subsets. Repertoires with fewer than 30,000 or more than 120,000 public chains, plus five repertoires with anomalous nucleotide sharing, were excluded from co-occurrence clustering. Entries here come from immuneACCESS through TCRdb and include only in-frame sequences with V and J called. Some clones fail to appear in such tables; in the studies checked, an unresolved V gene covers under half of the shortfall, and the cause of the remainder is unknown. V and J calls and clone size follow that table, whereas D and trimming were derived from the DNA. The table for this sample shows 53,000 or so clones. Roughly 5.5% of the sample rests with the top ten.

The chain couples TRBV7-6 to TRBJ2-2, with 8 central nucleotides matching TRBD2. The sequenced sample consisted of PBMCs. This sequence originates from a male donor in good health and CMV-seropositive. At the DNA level, the sequence is TGTGCCAGCAGCCCCGGGGGGGGCGGGGAGCTGTTTTTT. This translates into CASSPGGGGELFF.